Below, one TCR beta chain is given with its context. Its antigen is currently not known. No clone much larger than this one lies a single base away; base qualities are absent. Another Seattle source contributed samples from volunteer blood donors who had recovered from COVID-19. Each collaborating institution followed its own protocols to collect whole blood in K2EDTA tubes. For TCRbeta analysis, collaborators shipped samples as frozen whole blood, isolated PBMCs, or DNA extracted from either of those sample types. The immunoSEQ Assay, a bias-controlled multiplex PCR, was used to amplify TCRbeta CDR3 regions from genomic DNA. Per the source publication's procedure: Nucleated cell counts per sample were estimated from amplification of reference gene primers within the assay. To quantify the absolute abundance of each unique TCRbeta CDR3 rearrangement, sequence reads were collapsed and filtered. For each sample, productive Simpson clonality was calculated by taking the square root of Simpson's diversity index across productive rearrangements. TCRdb provides this immuneACCESS table in a form limited to in-frame rearrangements. Some clones are lacking; in checked studies, under half of them reflect an unresolved V gene, and why the rest are absent is not known. V and J calls and clone size follow that table, whereas D and trimming were derived from the DNA. This sample has hundreds of thousands of clones in its table, and 87% of those were observed once. The top ten constitute 5.5% to 8% of the sample.

The data belong to a study of blood T cell repertoires in COVID-19 (dated by TCRdb to 2018 to 2021). About the investigation overall: Samples covering the acute and convalescent phases of COVID-19 were provided by collaborators in the United States, Italy and Spain. The prospective study material was composed of cDNA or gDNA derived from T cells, B-cell-depleted T cells, or PBMCs. Subjects who had been exposed to COVID-19, were actively infected with it, or had recovered from it provided the deeply sampled blood TCRbeta repertoires that made up the dataset. A freely available public database, intended as a resource for researchers studying the immune response to SARS-CoV-2, is where the repertoires were released. Samples were obtained from the ongoing ImmuneRACE study (first 160 participants) and from 1,200 or so subjects provided by 6 global collaborators. Sample metadata almost always included a de-identified subject ID, COVID-19 status, age in years and sex. Where available, HLA class I and class II types were taken from metadata supplied by the sample provider and were not determined by assay-based typing. What the work shows at the level of the full study, not this receptor alone: Clinical and demographic metadata were provided uncurated, with the amount varying by source and participant.

The receptor comes from a man in his 60s who had recovered from COVID-19. Sequences were obtained from peripheral blood.

CDR3 region: CASSPGTFSTEAFF. Read as DNA, the sequence is TGTGCCAGCAGCCCCGGGACATTTAGCACTGAAGCTTTCTTT. Rearrangement joined TRBV3-1 (or the pseudogene TRBV3-2) to TRBJ1-1; D gene: possibly TRBD1, on 6 matching bases. The trim is 4 bases for V and 4 bases for J, with a gap of 13 bases between the germline ends. The germline V gene encodes CDR1 LGHDT and CDR2 YNNKEL (reference sequence). Taken from cysteine to phenylalanine, the CDR3 has 14 residues. Here the CDR3 DNA is all that survives: 42 bases in frame from base 1.